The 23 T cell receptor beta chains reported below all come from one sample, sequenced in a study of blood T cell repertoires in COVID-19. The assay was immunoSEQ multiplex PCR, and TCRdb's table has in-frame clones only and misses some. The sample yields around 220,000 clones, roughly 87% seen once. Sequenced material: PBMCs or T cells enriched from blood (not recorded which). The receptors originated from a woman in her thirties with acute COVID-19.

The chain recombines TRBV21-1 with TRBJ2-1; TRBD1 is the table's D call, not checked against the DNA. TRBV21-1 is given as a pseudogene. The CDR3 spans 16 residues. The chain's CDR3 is CASSKPRQRTHNEQFF. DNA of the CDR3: TGTGCCAGCAGCAAACCTCGACAGCGCACTCACAATGAGCAGTTCTTC.

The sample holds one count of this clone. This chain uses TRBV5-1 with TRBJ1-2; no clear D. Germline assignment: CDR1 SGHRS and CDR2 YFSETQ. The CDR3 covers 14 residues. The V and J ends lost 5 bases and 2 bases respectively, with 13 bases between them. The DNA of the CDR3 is TGCGCCAGCAGTCAGGACTACGGCAACTATGGCTACACCTTC. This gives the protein CASSQDYGNYGYTF.

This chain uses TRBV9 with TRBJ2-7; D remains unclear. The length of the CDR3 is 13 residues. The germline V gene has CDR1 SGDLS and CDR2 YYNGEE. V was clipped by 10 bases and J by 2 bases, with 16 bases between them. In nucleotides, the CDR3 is TGTGCCTCCCCCTTCTATAAGACCTACGAGCAGTACTTC. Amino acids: CASPFYKTYEQYF.

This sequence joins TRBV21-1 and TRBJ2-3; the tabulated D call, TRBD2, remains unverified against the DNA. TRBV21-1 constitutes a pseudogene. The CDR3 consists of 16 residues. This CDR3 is CASSKVTRGGPDTQYF. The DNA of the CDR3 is TGTGCCAGCAGCAAAGTTACGCGGGGGGGCCCAGATACGCAGTATTTT.

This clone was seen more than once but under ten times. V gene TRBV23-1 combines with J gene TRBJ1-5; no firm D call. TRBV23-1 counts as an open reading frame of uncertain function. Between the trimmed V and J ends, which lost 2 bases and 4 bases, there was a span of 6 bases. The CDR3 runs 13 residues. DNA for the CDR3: TGCGCCAGCAGTCAACGGGGTAATCAGCCCCAGCATTTT. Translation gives CASSQRGNQPQHF.

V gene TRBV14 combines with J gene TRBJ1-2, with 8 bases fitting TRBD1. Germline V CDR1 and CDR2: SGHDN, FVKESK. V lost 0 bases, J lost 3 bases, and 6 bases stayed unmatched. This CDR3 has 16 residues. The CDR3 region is CASSQEAGGVYYGYTF. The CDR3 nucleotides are TGTGCCAGCAGCCAAGAGGCAGGGGGCGTTTACTATGGCTACACCTTC.

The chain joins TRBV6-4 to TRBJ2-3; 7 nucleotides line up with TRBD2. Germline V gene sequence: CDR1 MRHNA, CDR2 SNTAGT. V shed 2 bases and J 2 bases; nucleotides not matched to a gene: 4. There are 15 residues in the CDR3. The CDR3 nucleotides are TGTGCCAGCAGTGACGGACTAGGAGACACAGATACGCAGTATTTT. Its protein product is CASSDGLGDTDTQYF.

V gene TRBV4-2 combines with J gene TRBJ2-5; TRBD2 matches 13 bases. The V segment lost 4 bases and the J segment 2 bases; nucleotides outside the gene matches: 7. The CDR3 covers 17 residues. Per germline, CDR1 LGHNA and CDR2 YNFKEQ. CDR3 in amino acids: CASSPWTSGGPQETQYF. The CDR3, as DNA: TGTGCCAGCAGCCCTTGGACTAGCGGGGGTCCACAAGAGACCCAGTACTTC.

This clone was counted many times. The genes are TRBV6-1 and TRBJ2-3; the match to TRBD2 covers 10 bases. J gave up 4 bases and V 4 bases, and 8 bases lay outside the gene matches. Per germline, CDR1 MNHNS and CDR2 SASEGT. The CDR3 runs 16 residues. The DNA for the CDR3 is TGTGCCAGCAGTGGGACTCTAGCGGGGGTAGCAGATACGCAGTATTTT. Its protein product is CASSGTLAGVADTQYF.

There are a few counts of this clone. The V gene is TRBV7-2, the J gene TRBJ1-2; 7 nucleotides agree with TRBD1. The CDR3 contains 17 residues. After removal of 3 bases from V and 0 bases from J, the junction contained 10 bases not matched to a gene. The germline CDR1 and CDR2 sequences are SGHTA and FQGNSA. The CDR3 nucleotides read TGTGCCAGCAGCTTCCGGGACAGCGAAGGAGCTAACTATGGCTACACCTTC. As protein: CASSFRDSEGANYGYTF.

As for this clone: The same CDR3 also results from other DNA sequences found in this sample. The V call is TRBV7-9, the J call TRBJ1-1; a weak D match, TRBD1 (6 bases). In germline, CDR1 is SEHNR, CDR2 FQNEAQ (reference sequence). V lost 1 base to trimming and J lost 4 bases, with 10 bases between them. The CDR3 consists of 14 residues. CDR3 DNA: TGTGCCAGCAGCTTAGACCGAGGGGGCACTGAAGCTTTCTTT. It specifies CASSLDRGGTEAFF.

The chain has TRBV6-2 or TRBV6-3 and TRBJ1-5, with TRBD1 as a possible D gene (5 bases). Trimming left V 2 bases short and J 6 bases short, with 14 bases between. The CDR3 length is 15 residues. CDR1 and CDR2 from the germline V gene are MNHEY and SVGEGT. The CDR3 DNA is TGTGCCAGCAGTTACGTTGGGGGGACGGGTCAGCCCCAGCATTTT. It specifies CASSYVGGTGQPQHF.

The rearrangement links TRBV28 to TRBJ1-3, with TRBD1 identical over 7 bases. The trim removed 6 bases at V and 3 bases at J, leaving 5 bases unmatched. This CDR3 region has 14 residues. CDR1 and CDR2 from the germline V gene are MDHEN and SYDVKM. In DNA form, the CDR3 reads TGTGCCAGCAGCCTGACAGGGTATGGAAACACCATATATTTT. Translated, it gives CASSLTGYGNTIYF.

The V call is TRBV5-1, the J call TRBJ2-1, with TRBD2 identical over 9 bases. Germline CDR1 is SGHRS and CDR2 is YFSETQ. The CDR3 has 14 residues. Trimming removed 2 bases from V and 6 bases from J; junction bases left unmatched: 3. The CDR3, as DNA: TGCGCCAGCAGCTTCAATAGCGGGAGCAATGAGCAGTTCTTC. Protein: CASSFNSGSNEQFF.

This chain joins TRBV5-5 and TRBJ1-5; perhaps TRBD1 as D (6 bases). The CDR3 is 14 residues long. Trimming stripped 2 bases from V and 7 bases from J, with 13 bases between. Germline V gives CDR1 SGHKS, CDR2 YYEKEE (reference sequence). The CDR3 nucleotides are TGTGCCAGCAGCTTTGTTGATACAGGGCAGCCCCAGCATTTT. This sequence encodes CASSFVDTGQPQHF.

The CDR3 is CAISEPASSGSNEQFF. CDR3 sequence (DNA): TGTGCCATCAGTGAGCCGGCGTCTAGCGGGAGTAATGAGCAGTTCTTC. The chain employs TRBV10-3 and TRBJ2-1; 10 bases map to TRBD2. This CDR3 is 16 amino acids long. The germline CDR1 and CDR2 sequences are ENHRY and SYGVKD. Unmatched junction bases numbered 8, after V lost 2 bases and J lost 7 bases.

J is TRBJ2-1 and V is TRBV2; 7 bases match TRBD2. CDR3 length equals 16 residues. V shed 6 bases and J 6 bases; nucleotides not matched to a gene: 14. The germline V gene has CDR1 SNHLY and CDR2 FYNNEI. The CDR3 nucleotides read TGTGCCAGCAGCGAAACACGGAGGGAGGGCCGCAATGAGCAGTTCTTC. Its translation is CASSETRREGRNEQFF. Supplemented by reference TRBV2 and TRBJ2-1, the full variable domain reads EPEVTQTPSHQVTQMGQEVILRCVPISNHLYFYWYRQILGQKVEFLVSFYNNEISEKSEIFDDQFSVERPDGSNFTLKIRSTKLEDSAMYFCASSETRREGRNEQFFGPGTRLTVL.

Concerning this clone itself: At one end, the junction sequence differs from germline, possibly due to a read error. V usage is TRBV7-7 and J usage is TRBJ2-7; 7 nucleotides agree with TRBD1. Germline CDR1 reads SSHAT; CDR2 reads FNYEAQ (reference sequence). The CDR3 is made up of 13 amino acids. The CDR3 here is CASSRRQGYEQYF. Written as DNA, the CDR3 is TGTGCTAGCAGCCGACGACAGGGCTACGAGCAGTACTTC.

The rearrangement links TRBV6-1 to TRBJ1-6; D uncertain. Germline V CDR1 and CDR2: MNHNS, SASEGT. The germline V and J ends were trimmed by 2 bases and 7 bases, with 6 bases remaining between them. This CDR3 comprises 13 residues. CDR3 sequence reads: CASSESRNSPLHF. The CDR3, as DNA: TGTGCCAGCAGTGAAAGCAGGAATTCACCCCTCCACTTT.

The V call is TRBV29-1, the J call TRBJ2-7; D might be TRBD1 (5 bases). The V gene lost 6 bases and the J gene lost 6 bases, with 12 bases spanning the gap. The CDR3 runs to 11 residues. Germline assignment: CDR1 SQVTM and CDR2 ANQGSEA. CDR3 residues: CSVQGVGEQYF. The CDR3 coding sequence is TGCAGCGTCCAAGGGGTAGGCGAGCAGTACTTC.

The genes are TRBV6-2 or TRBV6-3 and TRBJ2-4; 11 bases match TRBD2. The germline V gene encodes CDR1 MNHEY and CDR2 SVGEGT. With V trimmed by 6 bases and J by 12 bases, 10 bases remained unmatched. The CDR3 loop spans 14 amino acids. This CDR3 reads CASSLAGGPLDQYF. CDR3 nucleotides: TGTGCCAGCAGCTTAGCGGGGGGGCCATTAGATCAGTACTTC.

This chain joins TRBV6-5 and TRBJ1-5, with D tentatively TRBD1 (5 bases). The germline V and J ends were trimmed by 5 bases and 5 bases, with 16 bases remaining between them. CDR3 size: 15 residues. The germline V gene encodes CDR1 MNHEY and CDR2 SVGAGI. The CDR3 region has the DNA TGTGCCAGCAGTCCCTCCGAGGCAGGGTATCAGCCCCAGCATTTT. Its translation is CASSPSEAGYQPQHF.

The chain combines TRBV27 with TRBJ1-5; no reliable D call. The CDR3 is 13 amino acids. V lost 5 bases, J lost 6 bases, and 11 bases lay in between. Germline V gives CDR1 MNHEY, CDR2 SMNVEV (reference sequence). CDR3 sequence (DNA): TGTGCCAGCAGTCACATCCGGAGTCAGCCCCAGCATTTT. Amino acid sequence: CASSHIRSQPQHF.